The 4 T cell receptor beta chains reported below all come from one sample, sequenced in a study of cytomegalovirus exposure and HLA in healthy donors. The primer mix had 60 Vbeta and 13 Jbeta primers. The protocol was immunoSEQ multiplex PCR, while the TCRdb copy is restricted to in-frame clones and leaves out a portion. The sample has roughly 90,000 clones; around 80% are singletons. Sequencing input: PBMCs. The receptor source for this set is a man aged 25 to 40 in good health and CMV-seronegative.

The CDR3 coding sequence is TGTGCCAGCAGCCCTTATAGCACAGATACGCAGTATTTT. Residues: CASSPYSTDTQYF. This chain joins TRBV7-9 and TRBJ2-3; D is uncertain. Looked up from germline, CDR1 is SEHNR and CDR2 is FQNEAQ (reference sequence). V was shortened by 5 bases and J by 0 bases, with 6 bases between the two germline ends. The CDR3 contains 13 residues.

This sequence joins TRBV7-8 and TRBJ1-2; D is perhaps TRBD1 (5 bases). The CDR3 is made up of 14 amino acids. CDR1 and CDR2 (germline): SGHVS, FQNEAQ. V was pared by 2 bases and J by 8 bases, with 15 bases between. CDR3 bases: TGTGCCAGCAGCTTACGGGCTCCCAGGGCCGGCTACACCTTC. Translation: CASSLRAPRAGYTF. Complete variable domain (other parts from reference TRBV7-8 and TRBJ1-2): GAGVSQSPRYKVAKRGQDVALRCDPISGHVSLFWYQQALGQGPEFLTYFQNEAQLDKSGLPSDRFFAERPEGSVSTLKIQRTQQEDSAVYLCASSLRAPRAGYTFGSGTRLTVV.

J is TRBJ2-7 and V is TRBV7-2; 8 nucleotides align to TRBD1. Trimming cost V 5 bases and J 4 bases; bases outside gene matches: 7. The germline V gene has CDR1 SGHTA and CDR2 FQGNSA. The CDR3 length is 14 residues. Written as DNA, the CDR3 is TGTGCCAGCAGCCAAAGGACAGGGAATTACGAGCAGTACTTC. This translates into CASSQRTGNYEQYF.

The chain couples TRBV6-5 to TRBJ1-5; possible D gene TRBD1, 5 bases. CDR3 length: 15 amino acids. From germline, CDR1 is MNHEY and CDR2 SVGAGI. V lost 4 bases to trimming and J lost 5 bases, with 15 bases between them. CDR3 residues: CASSSRVGGDQPQHF. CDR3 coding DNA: TGTGCCAGCAGTTCCCGGGTGGGGGGGGATCAGCCCCAGCATTTT.